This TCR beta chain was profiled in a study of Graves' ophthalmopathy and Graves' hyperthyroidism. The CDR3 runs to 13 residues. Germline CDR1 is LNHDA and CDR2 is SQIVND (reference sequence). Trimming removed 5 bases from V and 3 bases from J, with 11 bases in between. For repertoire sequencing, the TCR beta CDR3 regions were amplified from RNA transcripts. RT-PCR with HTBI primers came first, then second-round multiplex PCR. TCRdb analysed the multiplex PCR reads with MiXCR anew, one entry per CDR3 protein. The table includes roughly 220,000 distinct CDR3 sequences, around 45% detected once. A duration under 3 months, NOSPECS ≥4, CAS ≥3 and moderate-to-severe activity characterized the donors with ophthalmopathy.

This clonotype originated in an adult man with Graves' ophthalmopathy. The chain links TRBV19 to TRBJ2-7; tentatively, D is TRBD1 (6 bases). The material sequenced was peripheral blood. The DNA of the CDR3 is TGTGCCAGTAGTTGGCAGGGGAACTACGAGCAGTACTTC. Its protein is CASSWQGNYEQYF.